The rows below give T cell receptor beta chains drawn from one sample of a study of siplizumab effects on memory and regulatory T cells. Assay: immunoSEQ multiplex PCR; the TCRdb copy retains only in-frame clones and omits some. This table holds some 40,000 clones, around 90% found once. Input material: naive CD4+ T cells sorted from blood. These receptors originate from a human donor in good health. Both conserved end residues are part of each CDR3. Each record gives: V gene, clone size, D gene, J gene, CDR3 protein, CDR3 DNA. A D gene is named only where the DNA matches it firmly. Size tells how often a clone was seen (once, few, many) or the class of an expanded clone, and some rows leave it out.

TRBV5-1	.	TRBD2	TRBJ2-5	CASSRTSGYEETQYF	TGCGCCAGCAGCCGGACTAGCGGTTATGAAGAGACCCAGTACTTC
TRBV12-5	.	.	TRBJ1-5	CASGQQASNQPQHF	TGTGCTAGTGGACAACAAGCGAGCAATCAGCCCCAGCATTTT
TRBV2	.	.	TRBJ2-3	CASSPAALYSTDTQYF	TGTGCCAGCAGCCCTGCGGCACTCTACTCCACAGATACGCAGTATTTT
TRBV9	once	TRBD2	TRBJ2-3	CASSVGAGGSSTDTQYF	TGTGCCAGCAGCGTAGGAGCGGGGGGTTCTAGCACAGATACGCAGTATTTT
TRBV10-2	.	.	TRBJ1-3	CASSEYPSSGNTIYF	TGCGCCAGCAGTGAGTATCCGAGCTCTGGAAACACCATATATTTT
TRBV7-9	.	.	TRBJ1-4	CVSSLAQGNEKLFF	TGTGTCAGCAGCTTAGCTCAGGGTAATGAAAAACTGTTTTTT
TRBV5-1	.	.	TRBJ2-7	CASSLSSYEQYF	TGCGCCAGCAGCTTAAGCTCTTACGAGCAGTACTTC
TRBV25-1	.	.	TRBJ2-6	CASSGTTGLGANVLTF	TGTGCCAGCAGTGGGACCACAGGGCTCGGGGCCAACGTCCTGACTTTC
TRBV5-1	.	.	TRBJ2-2	CASSYHLYTTGELFF	TGCGCCAGCAGCTACCATCTTTATACCACCGGGGAGCTGTTTTTT
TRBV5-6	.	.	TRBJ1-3	CASSRTHSGNTIYF	TGTGCCAGCAGCCGGACCCACTCTGGAAACACCATATATTTT
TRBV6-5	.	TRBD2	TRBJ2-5	CASSRGLAKKETQYF	TGTGCCAGCAGTCGAGGACTAGCTAAAAAGGAGACCCAGTACTTC
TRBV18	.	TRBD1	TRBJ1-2	CASSPTGDGDYGYTF	TGTGCCAGCTCACCAACAGGGGACGGGGACTATGGCTACACCTTC
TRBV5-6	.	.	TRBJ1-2	CASSLTGLYGYTF	TGTGCCAGCAGCTTGACAGGCCTCTATGGCTACACCTTC
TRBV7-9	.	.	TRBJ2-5	CASNDRGGLEETQYF	TGTGCCAGCAATGACAGGGGAGGACTAGAGGAGACCCAGTACTTC
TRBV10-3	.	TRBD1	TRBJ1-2	CAISENSGTGRIGYTF	TGTGCCATCAGTGAGAACTCCGGGACAGGACGGATCGGCTACACCTTC
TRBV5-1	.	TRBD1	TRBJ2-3	CASSLEVGTGSDTQYF	TGCGCCAGCAGCCTGGAGGTGGGGACAGGGTCAGATACGCAGTATTTT
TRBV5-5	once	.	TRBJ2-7	CASSPGILREQYF	TGTGCCAGCAGCCCCGGGATCTTGCGCGAGCAGTACTTC
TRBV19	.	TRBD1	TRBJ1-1	CASSWPGQGPNEAFF	TGTGCCAGTAGTTGGCCCGGACAGGGACCAAATGAAGCTTTCTTT
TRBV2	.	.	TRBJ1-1	CASIGVLGNTEAFF	TGTGCCAGCATCGGGGTCCTCGGCAACACTGAAGCTTTCTTT
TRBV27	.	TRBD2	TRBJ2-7	CASSSALRKREGYYEQYF	TGTGCCAGCAGTTCTGCCCTTAGGAAGCGGGAGGGGTACTACGAGCAGTACTTC
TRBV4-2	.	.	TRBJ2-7	CASSQIGGSKDEQYF	TGTGCCAGCAGCCAAATTGGAGGGAGCAAAGACGAGCAGTACTTC
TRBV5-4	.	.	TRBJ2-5	CASSLGQEVKTQYF	TGTGCCAGCAGCTTGGGACAGGAGGTAAAGACCCAGTACTTC
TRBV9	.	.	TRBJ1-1	CASSVGGSNTEAFF	TGTGCCAGCAGCGTAGGGGGATCTAACACTGAAGCTTTCTTT
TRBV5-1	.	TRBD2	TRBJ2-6	CASSPFPSGSNGANVLTF	TGCGCCAGCAGCCCCTTTCCTAGCGGGAGTAATGGGGCCAACGTCCTGACTTTC
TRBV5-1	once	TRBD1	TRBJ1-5	CASSLTGEDQPQHF	TGCGCCAGCAGCTTGACAGGGGAGGATCAGCCCCAGCATTTT
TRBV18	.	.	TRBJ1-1	CASSPRGGLTEAFF	TGTGCCAGCTCACCTAGAGGAGGCCTCACTGAAGCTTTCTTT
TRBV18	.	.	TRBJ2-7	CASSPRRIDEQYF	TGTGCCAGCTCACCACGTAGAATCGACGAGCAGTACTTC
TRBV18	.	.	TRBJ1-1	CASSQGLNTEAFF	TGTGCCAGCTCACAGGGATTGAACACTGAAGCTTTCTTT
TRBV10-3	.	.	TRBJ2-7	CAITRGAANEQYF	TGTGCCATCACCCGAGGGGCCGCCAACGAGCAGTACTTC
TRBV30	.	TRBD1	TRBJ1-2	CAWSVQGAESSGYTF	TGTGCCTGGAGTGTTCAGGGGGCGGAAAGTAGTGGCTACACCTTC
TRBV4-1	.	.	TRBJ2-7	CASSQIFGQSGWDEQYF	TGCGCCAGCAGCCAAATTTTTGGACAGTCTGGATGGGACGAGCAGTACTTC
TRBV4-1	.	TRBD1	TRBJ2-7	CASSHPGTGIYEQYF	TGCGCCAGCAGCCACCCCGGGACAGGAATCTACGAGCAGTACTTC
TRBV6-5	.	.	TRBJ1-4	CASSFRRTVNEKLFF	TGTGCCAGCAGTTTTCGACGGACGGTCAATGAAAAACTGTTTTTT
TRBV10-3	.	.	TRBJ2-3	CAVRQGGDTQYF	TGTGCCGTCCGCCAGGGCGGCGATACGCAGTATTTT
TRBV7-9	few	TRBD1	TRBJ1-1	CASLTGGNTEAFF	TGTGCCAGCCTGACAGGGGGTAACACTGAAGCTTTCTTT
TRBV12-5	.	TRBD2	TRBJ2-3	CASGSGTRYDTQYF	TGTGCTAGTGGTTCCGGGACTAGGTACGATACGCAGTATTTT
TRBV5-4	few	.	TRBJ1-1	CASSLGDGEAFF	TGTGCCAGCAGCCTAGGGGACGGAGAAGCTTTCTTT
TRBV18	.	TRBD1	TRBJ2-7	CASSLGTDVYEQYF	TGTGCCAGCTCACTAGGGACAGATGTCTACGAGCAGTACTTC
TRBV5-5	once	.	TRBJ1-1	CASSLAVQNTEAFF	TGTGCCAGCAGCTTGGCCGTGCAGAACACTGAAGCTTTCTTT
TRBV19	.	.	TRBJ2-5	CASSMGYQETQYF	TGTGCCAGTAGTATGGGGTACCAAGAGACCCAGTACTTC
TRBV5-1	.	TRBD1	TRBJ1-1	CASSLDRGAEAFF	TGCGCCAGCAGCTTGGACAGGGGAGCTGAAGCTTTCTTT
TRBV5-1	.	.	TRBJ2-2	CASSPLWGELFF	TGCGCCAGCAGCCCCCTATGGGGGGAGCTGTTTTTT
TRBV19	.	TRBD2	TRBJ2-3	CASSPGGAFTDTQYF	TGTGCCAGTAGTCCCGGGGGGGCCTTCACAGATACGCAGTATTTT
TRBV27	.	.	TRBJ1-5	CASSLWGGVSNQPQHF	TGTGCCAGCAGTTTATGGGGGGGCGTAAGCAATCAGCCCCAGCATTTT
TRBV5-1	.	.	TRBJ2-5	CASSWTQETQYF	TGCGCCAGCAGCTGGACCCAAGAGACCCAGTACTTC
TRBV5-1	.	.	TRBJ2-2	CASSLAGANTGELFF	TGCGCCAGCAGCTTGGCCGGAGCGAACACCGGGGAGCTGTTTTTT